The 31 T cell receptor beta chains below were found in one sample sequenced in a study of regulatory T cells in long-lasting Graves disease. Time point here: persistent/refractory GD, antithyroid drugs over 5 years with positive TRAb. Extracted RNA from PBMCs served as the source of the TCR library. Researchers made TCR beta libraries by using iRepertoire HTBI primers and running Arm-PCR on CDR3 regions. TCRdb reprocessed the multiplex PCR reads with MiXCR, giving one entry per CDR3 protein. The sample contains about 340,000 distinct CDR3 sequences, 20% of which appear only once. Sequencing was performed on peripheral blood mononuclear cells (PBMCs), taken when the disease was refractory, from a patient treated with antithyroid drugs. These receptors were taken from a female donor with Graves disease.

As to this clonotype: It may be a read error: a sequence one base away is much more abundant. The chain uses TRBV6-5 and TRBJ1-2; D may be TRBD1 (6 bases). CDR1 and CDR2 from the germline V gene are MNHEY and SVGAGI. This CDR3 is 13 amino acids long. The CDR3 reads CANSYAEQGSYTF. The DNA of the CDR3 is TGTGCCAACAGTTACGCCGAACAGGGAAGCTACACCTTC.

The gene calls are TRBV20-1 and TRBJ1-5, with TRBD1 matching over 7 bases. The CDR3 totals 14 residues. CDR1 is DFQATT and CDR2 is SNEGSKA in the germline V gene (reference sequence). Trimming took 6 bases from V and 3 from J; bases not matched to a gene: 8. CDR3 nucleotide sequence: TGCAGTGCAAGCCGGACAGGCTCCAATCAGCCCCAGCATTTT. Translation: CSASRTGSNQPQHF.

In its sample, this clonotype was seen many times. V and J are TRBV6-1 and TRBJ1-6; TRBD1 aligns across 9 bases. This CDR3 is built from 18 residues. V shed 4 bases, J shed 0 bases, and the junction held 7 bases outside the gene matches. Germline V lookup: CDR1 MNHNS, CDR2 SASEGT. CDR3 loop: CASSGIGTGSSYNSPLHF. The CDR3 DNA is TGTGCCAGCAGTGGGATCGGGACAGGGAGCTCCTATAATTCACCCCTCCACTTT.

This clonotype has at least ten counts. This chain connects TRBV7-2 to TRBJ2-7; TRBD1 might be the D (6 bases). Germline V CDR1 and CDR2: SGHTA, FQGNSA. The V and J ends lost 4 bases and 6 bases respectively, with 22 bases between them. There are 16 residues in the CDR3. The CDR3 spells CASSSLGGQTSLEQYF. CDR3 coding DNA: TGTGCCAGCAGCTCTCTGGGTGGACAGACCTCCCTCGAGCAGTACTTC. Based on the CDR3 plus reference TRBV7-2 and TRBJ2-7, the full variable domain is GAGVSQSPSNKVTEKGKDVELRCDPISGHTALYWYRQSLGQGLEFLIYFQGNSAPDKSGLPSDRFSAERTGGSVSTLTIQRTQQEDSAVYLCASSSLGGQTSLEQYFGPGTRLTVT.

This clonotype came up many times. The chain links TRBV18 to TRBJ2-5; 7 nucleotides agree with TRBD2. The V and J ends lost 8 bases and 3 bases, in that order; junction bases with no gene match: 6. Per the germline V gene, CDR1 is KGHSH and CDR2 is LQKENI. CDR3 size: 13 residues. The CDR3 DNA sequence: TGTGCCAGCAGCCGCGGACTAGAAGAGACCCAGTACTTC. Translation: CASSRGLEETQYF.

On this clonotype: Without the conserved terminal phenylalanine or tryptophan, this CDR3 likely stems from a read error. The chain couples TRBV19 to TRBJ1-2; TRBD1 might be the D (5 bases). V dropped 5 bases and J dropped 0 bases, with 16 bases sitting between them. Germline CDR1 reads LNHDA; CDR2 reads SQIVND (reference sequence). The CDR3 contains 16 residues. The CDR3 here is CASSPGTSRSNYGYTL. In DNA form, the CDR3 reads TGTGCCAGTAGTCCCGGGACGTCGAGGTCTAACTATGGCTACACCCTC.

This clonotype turned up a few times. The chain carries TRBV4-1 and TRBJ1-5; TRBD1 is a possible D gene (5 bases). Trimming removed 0 bases at V and 6 bases at J, with 15 bases between. Germline CDR1 reads MGHRA; CDR2 reads YSYEKL. There are 16 residues in the CDR3. CDR3 amino acids: CASSQDEIGASQPQHF. The DNA of the CDR3 is TGCGCCAGCAGCCAAGATGAAATCGGGGCGTCTCAGCCCCAGCATTTT.

The chain joins TRBV6-5 to TRBJ2-2; D possibly uses TRBD1 or TRBD2 (5 bases each). The V end was cut by 4 bases, the J end by 9 bases, with 24 bases between. The CDR3 extends over 17 amino acids. The germline gives CDR1 MNHEY, CDR2 SVGAGI. CDR3 residues: CASSLPPGRRGRRELFF. The CDR3 nucleotides read TGTGCCAGCAGTTTACCGCCCGGCCGACGGGGACGAAGGGAGCTGTTTTTT.

This CDR3 is CSVGEHEKLFF. DNA of the CDR3: TGCAGCGTTGGGGAGCATGAAAAACTGTTTTTT. This rearrangement joins TRBV29-1 to TRBJ1-4; D not resolved. Germline assignment: CDR1 SQVTM and CDR2 ANQGSEA. Between the trimmed V and J ends, which lost 4 bases and 6 bases, there was a span of 6 bases. This CDR3 comprises 11 residues.

The rearrangement links TRBV20-1 to TRBJ2-5, with D perhaps matching TRBD2 (5 bases). The CDR3 sequence is 13 residues long. The V end lost 3 bases, the J end lost 4 bases, and 12 bases lay between the germline ends. From germline, CDR1 is DFQATT and CDR2 SNEGSKA (reference sequence). CDR3 amino acids: CSASKGEGETQYF. The CDR3 DNA sequence: TGCAGTGCTAGCAAGGGAGAGGGAGAGACCCAGTACTTC.

The table lists this clonotype with many counts. This chain joins TRBV3-1 and TRBJ2-5; D not certain. The CDR3 is made up of 15 amino acids. The germline V gene has CDR1 LGHDT and CDR2 YNNKEL (reference sequence). Trimming shortened V by 5 bases and J by 0 bases, and 13 bases separated the two germline ends. The DNA of the CDR3 is TGTGCCAGCAGCTCAAGGACGGAGTACCAAGAGACCCAGTACTTC. Translating it yields CASSSRTEYQETQYF.

This clonotype was seen ten or more times. The V gene is TRBV12-3 or TRBV12-4, the J gene TRBJ1-2; 12 nucleotides line up with TRBD1. This CDR3 comprises 15 residues. V shed 6 bases and J 7 bases; nucleotides not matched to a gene: 9. CDR3 coding DNA: TGTGCCAGCAGGCGACCGGGACAGGGGGCTGCTGGCTACACCTTC. Its translation: CASRRPGQGAAGYTF.

The rearrangement uses TRBV30 and TRBJ2-7, with D possibly being TRBD1 (5 bases). V lost 0 bases, J lost 2 bases, and 11 bases lay in between. CDR3 length: 14 residues. CDR1 is GTSNPN, CDR2 SVGIG, per germline (reference sequence). The CDR3 coding sequence is TGTGCCTGGAGTGTACTCGACAGCACCTACGAGCAGTACTTC. Translated, it gives CAWSVLDSTYEQYF.

Written as DNA, the CDR3 is TGTGCCAGCAGTTTAAACACAGGGGGCGCTATGCTCACTGAAGCTTTCTTT. It yields the protein CASSLNTGGAMLTEAFF. This rearrangement joins TRBV28 to TRBJ1-1; 9 positions match TRBD1. This CDR3 contains 17 residues. CDR1 MDHEN and CDR2 SYDVKM come from the germline V gene. The junction had 11 bases not matched to a gene; V was cut back by 2 bases and J by 4 bases.

The chain joins TRBV7-9 to TRBJ1-5; D is perhaps TRBD1 (5 bases). Per the germline V gene, CDR1 is SEHNR and CDR2 is FQNEAQ (reference sequence). There are 15 residues in the CDR3. Deletions cut 5 bases from V and 7 bases from J, with 18 bases between. CDR3 DNA: TGTGCCAGCAGCCGAGGGGACCGCAGGGTCCAGCCCCAGCATTTT. It encodes CASSRGDRRVQPQHF.

This clonotype was observed at least ten times. The J gene is TRBJ1-3, the V gene TRBV28; no firm D call. Germline lookup yields CDR1 MDHEN and CDR2 SYDVKM. V was shortened by 11 bases and J by 0 bases, with 11 bases between the two germline ends. This CDR3 contains 13 residues. CDR3 loop: CAGNTHSGNTIYF. The DNA for the CDR3 is TGTGCCGGAAACACTCACTCTGGAAACACCATATATTTT.

V is TRBV3-1 and J is TRBJ2-7; TRBD1 is a possible D gene (5 bases). Germline assignment: CDR1 LGHDT and CDR2 YNNKEL (reference sequence). This CDR3 comprises 16 residues. V was clipped by 3 bases and J by 0 bases, with 15 bases between them. CDR3 region: CASSQPLGRSSYEQYF. Here the CDR3 DNA reads TGTGCCAGCAGCCAGCCCCTGGGGCGGAGCTCCTACGAGCAGTACTTC.

This chain links TRBV20-1 with TRBJ1-6; D is perhaps TRBD1 (6 bases). The germline gives CDR1 DFQATT, CDR2 SNEGSKA (reference sequence). Deletions cut 1 base from V and 3 bases from J, with 10 bases between. The CDR3 spans 15 residues. CDR3 sequence: CSARVGTIYNSPLHF. CDR3 nucleotides: TGCAGTGCTAGAGTCGGGACAATCTATAATTCACCCCTCCACTTT.

Remarks on this clonotype: One end of the junction is discordant with germline, which a read error may explain. The chain employs TRBV2 and TRBJ2-2; 12 nucleotides align to TRBD1. This CDR3 comprises 18 residues. Germline lookup yields CDR1 SNHLY and CDR2 FYNNEI. The CDR3 protein is CVSSEKGDRGRDTGELFF. For the CDR3, the DNA is TGTGTCAGCAGTGAAAAAGGGGACAGGGGGCGAGACACCGGGGAGCTGTTTTTT.

V usage is TRBV7-9 and J usage is TRBJ2-3, with 8 positions matching TRBD2. CDR1 is SEHNR, CDR2 FQNEAQ, per germline (reference sequence). The CDR3 is made up of 15 amino acids. The J segment lost 4 bases and the V segment lost 4 bases, leaving 7 bases of the junction unmatched. The CDR3 nucleotides are TGTGCCAGCAGCTCAGCGGGAGAGGGCCCAGATACGCAGTATTTT. Amino acids: CASSSAGEGPDTQYF.

This clonotype came up many times. This chain uses TRBV7-8 with TRBJ2-5, with D possibly being TRBD1 (5 bases). The CDR3 is made up of 14 amino acids. V was shortened by 1 base and J by 1 base, with 7 bases between the two germline ends. The germline V gene has CDR1 SGHVS and CDR2 FQNEAQ. The CDR3 DNA reads TGTGCCAGCAGCTTAGAAGACAGCCAAGAGACCCAGTACTTC. Translation gives CASSLEDSQETQYF.

This sequence joins TRBV12-3 or TRBV12-4 and TRBJ2-7; 10 bases map to TRBD1. Trimming at V came to 6 bases and at J to 4 bases, leaving 9 bases not matched to a gene. The CDR3 loop spans 15 amino acids. The DNA for the CDR3 is TGTGCCAGCAGCGCTCAGACAGGGGGCGCGTACGAGCAGTACTTC. Translating gives CASSAQTGGAYEQYF.

This clonotype was found a few times. The chain has TRBV4-1 and TRBJ1-4, with 11 bases identical to TRBD1. CDR3 size: 13 residues. The germline gives CDR1 MGHRA, CDR2 YSYEKL. The trim removed 11 bases at V and 8 bases at J, leaving 7 bases unmatched. In DNA form, the CDR3 reads TGCGCCTCAAAAGGGACAGGGGGAGAAAAACTGTTTTTT. Translated: CASKGTGGEKLFF.

This clonotype showed up just a few times. The chain joins TRBV30 to TRBJ2-7; 7 nucleotides match TRBD2. The CDR3 is made up of 13 amino acids. Losses at the gene ends were 0 bases for V and 6 bases for J; bases not matched to a gene: 5. Per the germline V gene, CDR1 is GTSNPN and CDR2 is SVGIG (reference sequence). In nucleotides, the CDR3 is TGTGCCTGGAGTGTACGGGGGGTAGGCGAGCAGTACTTC. This encodes CAWSVRGVGEQYF.

In this sample, this clonotype turned up a few times. The V call is TRBV14, the J call TRBJ2-5, with D unresolved. The V end was cut by 0 bases, the J end by 5 bases, with 4 bases between. The germline CDR1 and CDR2 sequences are SGHDN and FVKESK. The CDR3 is 12 residues long. The CDR3 DNA reads TGTGCCAGCAGCCAAGATTGGGAGACCCAGTACTTC. Protein product: CASSQDWETQYF.

This clonotype has ten or more counts. The chain couples TRBV7-9 to TRBJ1-1; TRBD1 is a possible D gene (6 bases). In germline, CDR1 is SEHNR, CDR2 FQNEAQ (reference sequence). This CDR3 comprises 15 residues. V was clipped by 5 bases and J by 1 base, with 14 bases between them. The CDR3 reads CASSPLGGENTEAFF. CDR3 bases: TGTGCCAGCAGCCCTCTAGGGGGTGAGAACACTGAAGCTTTCTTT.

This clonotype was observed a few times. CDR3 nucleotides: TGCAGTGCTAGAGATACCCGGGGTAGCGGGATGGAGACCCAGTACTTC. As protein: CSARDTRGSGMETQYF. V usage is TRBV20-1 and J usage is TRBJ2-5, with 8 bases fitting TRBD2. CDR1 is DFQATT and CDR2 is SNEGSKA in the germline V gene (reference sequence). The CDR3 is 16 amino acids. Losses at the gene ends were 0 bases for V and 5 bases for J; bases not matched to a gene: 11.

This sequence joins TRBV4-2 and TRBJ1-1; the D is unclear. The V gene's germline CDR1 is LGHNA and CDR2 YNFKEQ. The V gene lost 1 base and the J gene lost 4 bases, with 10 bases spanning the gap. The CDR3 totals 14 residues. CDR3 nucleotide sequence: TGTGCCAGCAGCCAAGTATACGGCAGCACTGAAGCTTTCTTT. It codes for CASSQVYGSTEAFF.

This clonotype showed up many times. The chain couples TRBV6-1 to TRBJ1-1; D uncertain. Trimming left V 6 bases short and J 4 bases short, with 12 bases between. CDR1 and CDR2 from the germline V gene are MNHNS and SASEGT. The CDR3 covers 13 residues. The DNA for the CDR3 is TGTGCCAGCAGCAGGCTGGGGAGCACTGAAGCTTTCTTT. Translating gives CASSRLGSTEAFF.

The rearrangement uses TRBV18 and TRBJ1-1; D may be TRBD1 (6 bases). Trimming took off 3 bases at V and 4 bases at J, with 12 bases between the two ends. The CDR3 contains 14 residues. Germline V lookup: CDR1 KGHSH, CDR2 LQKENI. The CDR3 spells CASSPAGVGTEAFF. CDR3 nucleotide sequence: TGTGCCAGCTCACCTGCAGGGGTAGGCACTGAAGCTTTCTTT.

This chain joins TRBV4-3 and TRBJ1-1; the D is unclear. Germline V CDR1 and CDR2: LGHNA, YSLEER. V was shortened by 1 base and J by 3 bases, with 9 bases between the two germline ends. The CDR3 runs to 14 residues. The DNA for the CDR3 is TGCGCCAGCAGCCAAGTGGGCCGGTACACTGAAGCTTTCTTT. Amino acids: CASSQVGRYTEAFF.